The 8 T cell receptor beta chains presented below share a single source sample, sequenced in a study of T cells in Graves' hyperthyroidism and ophthalmopathy. The investigators amplified TCR beta CDR3 regions from RNA transcripts. RT-PCR in the first round (using the HTBI primer set) targeted the TCR CDR3. TCRdb ran MiXCR on the multiplex PCR reads and lists one entry per CDR3 protein. The table lists 610,000 or so distinct CDR3 sequences, about half of them singletons. Sequenced sample: peripheral blood or thyroid tissue (not recorded which). These receptor sequences come from a woman between 18 and 30 years old with Graves' hyperthyroidism.

This clonotype was detected many times. This chain links TRBV27 with TRBJ1-5; D is unclear. The V gene lost 3 bases and the J gene lost 4 bases, with 7 bases spanning the gap. In germline, CDR1 is MNHEY, CDR2 SMNVEV (reference sequence). The CDR3 contains 13 residues. The CDR3: CASSFSTNQPQHF. For the CDR3, the DNA is TGTGCCAGCAGTTTTTCCACAAATCAGCCCCAGCATTTT.

About this clonotype: Mismatch with germline at one junction end may stem from a read error. CDR3 sequence reads: CGVTDSAAATFF. For the CDR3, the DNA is TGCGGCGTTACGGACTCTGCTGCGGCAACTTTCTTT. The rearrangement links TRBV29-1 to TRBJ1-1; D is unclear. Germline-derived CDR1 and CDR2 are SQVTM and ANQGSEA. CDR3 length equals 12 residues. Full variable domain (remainder filled in from reference TRBV29-1 and TRBJ1-1): SAVISQKPSRDICQRGTSLTIQCQVDSQVTMMFWYRQQPGQSLTLIATANQGSEATYESGFVIDKFPISRPNLTFSTLTVSNMSPEDSSIYLCGVTDSAAATFFGQGTRLTVV.

The chain is built from TRBV9 and TRBJ2-5, with D unclear. V was shortened by 2 bases and J by 9 bases, with 17 bases between the two germline ends. Germline CDR1 and CDR2: SGDLS and YYNGEE. The CDR3 has 14 residues. The CDR3 sequence: CASSVGLSNQPQYF. CDR3 nucleotide sequence: TGTGCCAGCAGCGTCGGGTTAAGCAATCAGCCCCAGTACTTC.

This clonotype has ten or more counts. V is TRBV29-1 and J is TRBJ2-6; 9 positions match TRBD1. The germline gives CDR1 SQVTM, CDR2 ANQGSEA. The junction had 8 bases not matched to a gene; V was cut back by 2 bases and J by 0 bases. The CDR3 covers 18 residues. CDR3 DNA sequence: TGCAGCGTTGAACGGGCCGGGACAGGGAGCTCTGGGGCCAACGTCCTGACTTTC. Protein product: CSVERAGTGSSGANVLTF.

This rearrangement joins TRBV7-2 to TRBJ2-1; D is uncertain. The CDR3 covers 16 residues. From germline, CDR1 is SGHTA and CDR2 FQGNSA. V shed 5 bases and J shed 1 base, with 15 bases lying between them. The CDR3 protein is CASSQEADWSYNEQFF. CDR3 DNA: TGTGCCAGCAGCCAAGAAGCAGACTGGTCCTACAATGAGCAGTTCTTC.

In this sample, this clonotype turned up a few times. V is TRBV4-1 and J is TRBJ2-7; perhaps TRBD2 as D (5 bases). V was pared by 4 bases and J by 0 bases, with 10 bases between. CDR3 length: 14 residues. From germline, CDR1 is MGHRA and CDR2 YSYEKL. CDR3 protein: CASSPVGSSYEQYF. In nucleotides, the CDR3 is TGCGCCAGCAGCCCAGTAGGGAGCTCCTACGAGCAGTACTTC.

This clonotype has at least ten counts. The chain links TRBV20-1 to TRBJ1-3; D might be TRBD1 (6 bases). Trimming removed 0 bases from V and 2 bases from J, with 11 bases in between. The CDR3 has 15 amino acids. Germline CDR1 and CDR2: DFQATT and SNEGSKA (reference sequence). The CDR3 spells CSARDLRTAGNTIYF. The CDR3 DNA follows: TGCAGTGCTAGAGATTTAAGGACAGCTGGAAACACCATATATTTT.

A note on this clonotype: A much larger clone is a single base away; this may be a read error. The rearrangement links TRBV4-1 to TRBJ2-7, with TRBD2 identical over 9 bases. CDR3 length: 15 residues. Germline trimming cut 3 bases from V and 1 base from J; bases unmatched to any gene: 4. Germline loops: CDR1 MGHRA, CDR2 YSYEKL. The CDR3 is CASSHLTSGSYEQYF. CDR3 nucleotides: TGCGCCAGCAGCCATCTTACTAGCGGGTCCTACGAGCAGTACTTC.